Each of the 28 T cell receptor beta chains below was sequenced from the same sample in a study of chemoradiotherapy in HPV16-positive cancers. Produced via immunoSEQ multiplex PCR; TCRdb's table is partial and in-frame only. The table includes approximately 12,000 clones, 90% detected once. This sample was gathered from a patient who underwent chemoradiotherapy. The receptors derive from a human donor with HPV-associated anogenital cancer.

The chain recombines TRBV10-2 with TRBJ2-7; 7 bases line up with TRBD2. CDR1 is WSHSY and CDR2 is SAAADI in the germline V gene. V shed 7 bases, J shed 4 bases, and the junction held 7 bases outside the gene matches. This CDR3 contains 13 residues. CDR3 residues: CASISTGGYEQYF. CDR3 nucleotide sequence: TGCGCCAGCATCTCAACGGGAGGATACGAGCAGTACTTC.

The CDR3 DNA sequence: TGCGCCAGCAGGCCTACCTCGGAGGCGAGCGGCATGGGACTTCAAGAGACCCAGTACTTC. It translates to CASRPTSEASGMGLQETQYF. V usage is TRBV5-1 and J usage is TRBJ2-5; D possibly corresponds to TRBD2 (6 bases). This CDR3 comprises 20 residues. V lost 5 bases and J 2 bases, leaving 31 bases between the germline ends. Germline CDR1 reads SGHRS; CDR2 reads YFSETQ.

The sample holds one count of this clone. This chain joins TRBV7-9 and TRBJ2-2; TRBD1 agrees at 9 bases. Trimming cost V 5 bases and J 3 bases; bases outside gene matches: 4. This CDR3 has 15 amino acids. The germline gives CDR1 SEHNR, CDR2 FQNEAQ (reference sequence). For the CDR3, the DNA is TGTGCCAGCAGCGTACAGGGGGCGTACACCGGGGAGCTGTTTTTT. Translating it yields CASSVQGAYTGELFF.

The chain carries TRBV2 and TRBJ2-7; D is possibly TRBD2 (5 bases). The germline gives CDR1 SNHLY, CDR2 FYNNEI. Trimming stripped 7 bases from V and 2 bases from J, with 15 bases between. CDR3 length: 14 amino acids. The CDR3 here is CASTTRRQAYEQYF. CDR3 nucleotide sequence: TGTGCCAGCACTACCCGGAGGCAGGCCTACGAGCAGTACTTC.

The CDR3 region has the DNA TGTGCCGGACAAGACGGCTACGAGCAGTACTTC. Translation: CAGQDGYEQYF. V is TRBV6-1 and J is TRBJ2-7, with D perhaps matching TRBD1 (5 bases). The germline CDR1 and CDR2 sequences are MNHNS and SASEGT. Between the trimmed V and J ends, which lost 11 bases and 3 bases, there was a span of 11 bases. The CDR3 consists of 11 residues.

V and J are TRBV13 and TRBJ2-3, with D maybe TRBD1 (6 bases). The CDR3 consists of 14 residues. The V gene lost 8 bases and the J gene lost 3 bases, with 15 bases spanning the gap. Germline loops: CDR1 PRHDT, CDR2 FYEKMQ (reference sequence). CDR3 sequence reads: CASLQEGGTDTQYF. CDR3 bases: TGTGCCAGCTTACAGGAAGGGGGTACAGATACGCAGTATTTT.

The gene calls are TRBV6-6 and TRBJ2-1, with unresolved D. The CDR3 totals 12 residues. The V and J ends lost 5 bases and 9 bases respectively, with 11 bases between them. Germline CDR1 MNHNY, CDR2 SVGAGI (reference sequence). The DNA of the CDR3 is TGTGCCAGCAGTGCGGTGTCGGGTGAGCAGTTCTTC. Translation gives CASSAVSGEQFF.

The rearrangement uses TRBV5-8 and TRBJ2-5; 10 bases match TRBD1. The germline CDR1 and CDR2 sequences are SGHTS and YDEGEE. V trimming: 4 bases; J trimming: 4 bases; junction bases outside the gene matches: 4. The CDR3 consists of 14 residues. CDR3 sequence (DNA): TGTGCCAGCAGCCGGGACAGGGGTGGAGAGACCCAGTACTTC. Its protein product is CASSRDRGGETQYF.

J is TRBJ2-3 and V is TRBV7-2; TRBD2 matches at 7 bases. Germline values: CDR1 SGHTA, CDR2 FQGNSA. The V segment lost 5 bases and the J segment 8 bases; nucleotides outside the gene matches: 4. This CDR3 comprises 12 residues. Written as DNA, the CDR3 is TGTGCCAGCAGCCTCCTAGCGGCTACGCAGTATTTT. Protein sequence: CASSLLAATQYF.

The gene calls are TRBV18 and TRBJ2-7; D remains ambiguous. Trimming removed 1 base at V and 7 bases at J, with 14 bases between. Germline values: CDR1 KGHSH, CDR2 LQKENI. The CDR3 is made up of 14 amino acids. CDR3 loop: CASSPHPDVAEQYF. The CDR3 DNA follows: TGTGCCAGCTCACCACACCCGGACGTGGCGGAGCAGTACTTC.

The chain has TRBV18 and TRBJ2-2; 8 positions agree with TRBD2. Trimming took 2 bases from V and 3 from J; bases not matched to a gene: 8. The CDR3 runs to 17 residues. Per germline, CDR1 KGHSH and CDR2 LQKENI. The CDR3 sequence is CASSPSHHGRDTGELFF. CDR3 DNA sequence: TGTGCCAGCTCACCATCTCATCACGGGAGGGACACCGGGGAGCTGTTTTTT.

Here the CDR3 DNA reads TGTGCCAGCAGCTTAGCTGGTAGCGGGGGTTCTTGGGAGACCCAGTACTTC. The encoded protein is CASSLAGSGGSWETQYF. The chain recombines TRBV13 with TRBJ2-5; 9 positions agree with TRBD2. CDR3 size: 17 residues. Trimming at V came to 1 base and at J to 5 bases, leaving 11 bases not matched to a gene. Germline CDR1 PRHDT, CDR2 FYEKMQ (reference sequence).

The genes are TRBV7-8 and TRBJ1-1; D gene unclear. There are 12 residues in the CDR3. Trimming pared 4 bases from V and 7 bases from J, leaving 10 bases between. CDR1 is SGHVS and CDR2 is FQNEAQ in the germline V gene. The CDR3 here is CASSSGVVEAFF. The CDR3 DNA sequence: TGTGCCAGCAGCTCGGGTGTAGTTGAAGCTTTCTTT.

The rearrangement uses TRBV7-2 and TRBJ1-2; D is unclear. The V gene lost 1 base and the J gene lost 2 bases, with 5 bases spanning the gap. The length of the CDR3 is 13 residues. Germline V gene lookup returns CDR1 SGHTA and CDR2 FQGNSA. CDR3 DNA sequence: TGTGCCAGCAGCTTAGGCGGAAACTATGGCTACACCTTC. The encoded protein is CASSLGGNYGYTF.

V is TRBV7-9 and J is TRBJ1-4; D is undetermined. Germline V gives CDR1 SEHNR, CDR2 FQNEAQ (reference sequence). Trimming stripped 5 bases from V and 4 bases from J, with 5 bases between. The CDR3 is made up of 12 amino acids. CDR3 amino acids: CASSRLNEKLFF. DNA of the CDR3: TGTGCCAGCAGCCGACTTAATGAAAAACTGTTTTTT.

V gene TRBV6-6 combines with J gene TRBJ2-7; D might be TRBD1 or TRBD2, each matching 6 bases. The ends were cut back, 0 bases at V and 6 bases at J, with 18 bases in the middle. From germline, CDR1 is MNHNY and CDR2 SVGAGI (reference sequence). The CDR3 runs 16 residues. In nucleotides, the CDR3 is TGTGCCAGCAGTTACTCGGCAGGGACTGGGGGGCCCGAGCAGTACTTC. This sequence encodes CASSYSAGTGGPEQYF.

The chain recombines TRBV5-1 with TRBJ1-4; D gene ambiguous. V was cut by 2 bases and J by 3 bases, with 14 bases left in between. The CDR3 sequence is 16 residues long. Germline lookup yields CDR1 SGHRS and CDR2 YFSETQ. The CDR3 coding sequence is TGCGCCAGCAGCTTCTCCCCCAGTGGGGCTAATGAAAAACTGTTTTTT. It translates to CASSFSPSGANEKLFF.

This clone occurred a few times. CDR3 loop: CASSEARREPGELFF. The CDR3 region has the DNA TGTGCCAGCAGTGAAGCGCGGCGGGAGCCCGGGGAGCTGTTTTTT. The chain is built from TRBV6-1 and TRBJ2-2; 7 bases match TRBD2. V trimming: 0 bases; J trimming: 6 bases; junction bases outside the gene matches: 4. CDR1 is MNHNS, CDR2 SASEGT, per germline. The CDR3 spans 15 residues.

This chain links TRBV10-3 with TRBJ1-1; D ambiguous. The CDR3 is made up of 13 amino acids. V lost 6 bases, J lost 0 bases, and 8 bases lay in between. The germline CDR1 and CDR2 sequences are ENHRY and SYGVKD. The CDR3 region is CAIRGTMNTEAFF. DNA for the CDR3: TGTGCCATCAGGGGTACCATGAACACTGAAGCTTTCTTT.

This clone was counted a few times. The genes are TRBV6-1 and TRBJ2-7; D is undetermined. This CDR3 is 14 amino acids long. Germline assignment: CDR1 MNHNS and CDR2 SASEGT. V lost 4 bases and J 0 bases, leaving 10 bases between the germline ends. For the CDR3, the DNA is TGTGCCAGCAGTGCCAAGGTTAGCTCCTACGAGCAGTACTTC. Its translation: CASSAKVSSYEQYF.

This chain joins TRBV7-8 and TRBJ1-5, with unresolved D. The ends were cut back, 5 bases at V and 0 bases at J, with 8 bases in the middle. Germline V gene sequence: CDR1 SGHVS, CDR2 FQNEAQ. This CDR3 has 14 amino acids. The CDR3 DNA follows: TGTGCCAGCAGCACAACAGTTAGCAATCAGCCCCAGCATTTT. This codes for CASSTTVSNQPQHF.

The chain joins TRBV11-3 to TRBJ2-3, with 14 bases fitting TRBD2. This CDR3 has 16 residues. The V segment lost 5 bases and the J segment 5 bases; nucleotides outside the gene matches: 6. Germline CDR1 is SGHNT and CDR2 is YENEEA. Here the CDR3 reads CASSLGLAGGGDTQYF. CDR3 in DNA: TGTGCCAGCAGCCTCGGACTAGCGGGAGGAGGAGATACGCAGTATTTT.

CDR3 DNA sequence: TGTGCCAGCAGCTTAGATGCCGGGACTATGAAGACTACGCAGTATTTT. Its protein is CASSLDAGTMKTTQYF. The V call is TRBV11-2, the J call TRBJ2-3; TRBD2 agrees at 7 bases. The V and J ends lost 0 bases and 8 bases, in that order; junction bases with no gene match: 11. Germline loops: CDR1 SGHAT, CDR2 FQNNGV. The CDR3 is 16 amino acids.

This clone was counted once. V gene TRBV2 combines with J gene TRBJ2-3; no clear D gene. The V gene lost 0 bases and the J gene lost 0 bases, with 19 bases spanning the gap. The CDR3 is 19 amino acids. The germline V gene has CDR1 SNHLY and CDR2 FYNNEI. Here the CDR3 reads CASSEALGPFHRSTDTQYF. The CDR3 DNA reads as TGTGCCAGCAGTGAAGCGCTTGGGCCCTTCCACCGAAGCACAGATACGCAGTATTTT.

This clone occurred once. V is TRBV19 and J is TRBJ1-4; a possible D gene is TRBD1 (6 bases). Trimming removed 4 bases from V and 7 bases from J, with 13 bases in between. Germline V gene sequence: CDR1 LNHDA, CDR2 SQIVND (reference sequence). This CDR3 contains 14 residues. CDR3 region: CASSTIQGGEKLFF. Here the CDR3 DNA reads TGTGCCAGTAGTACGATACAGGGCGGTGAAAAACTGTTTTTT. Full variable domain (rest looked up from reference TRBV19 and TRBJ1-4): DGGITQSPKYLFRKEGQNVTLSCEQNLNHDAMYWYRQDPGQGLRLIYYSQIVNDFQKGDIAEGYSVSREKKESFPLTVTSAQKNPTAFYLCASSTIQGGEKLFFGSGTQLSVL.

V and J are TRBV7-6 and TRBJ2-1; 7 positions match TRBD1. The ends lost 5 bases at V and 7 bases at J; junction bases unmatched: 14. CDR3 length equals 16 residues. CDR1 and CDR2 (germline): SGHVS, FNYEAQ. This CDR3 is CASSTHRGPLRNEQFF. In DNA, the CDR3 is TGTGCCAGCAGCACCCACAGGGGTCCCTTGCGGAATGAGCAGTTCTTC.

This rearrangement joins TRBV5-1 to TRBJ2-5; weak D call: TRBD2 (5 bases). The CDR3 spans 14 residues. The germline CDR1 and CDR2 sequences are SGHRS and YFSETQ. The V end lost 0 bases, the J end lost 2 bases, and 8 bases lay between the germline ends. The CDR3 DNA follows: TGCGCCAGCAGCTTGGCCGGGGTACAAGAGACCCAGTACTTC. It yields the protein CASSLAGVQETQYF. Combining the CDR3 with reference TRBV5-1 and TRBJ2-5 gives the whole variable domain KAGVTQTPRYLIKTRGQQVTLSCSPISGHRSVSWYQQTPGQGLQFLFEYFSETQRNKGNFPGRFSGRQFSNSRSEMNVSTLELGDSALYLCASSLAGVQETQYFGPGTRLLVL.

This clone has just a few counts. V and J are TRBV5-1 and TRBJ1-1; TRBD1 might be the D (5 bases). This CDR3 contains 15 residues. Germline V lookup: CDR1 SGHRS, CDR2 YFSETQ. Trimming took off 0 bases at V and 4 bases at J, with 13 bases between the two ends. The CDR3 DNA sequence: TGCGCCAGCAGCTTGGTGGAGGGGAGTATCACTGAAGCTTTCTTT. Its protein product is CASSLVEGSITEAFF.